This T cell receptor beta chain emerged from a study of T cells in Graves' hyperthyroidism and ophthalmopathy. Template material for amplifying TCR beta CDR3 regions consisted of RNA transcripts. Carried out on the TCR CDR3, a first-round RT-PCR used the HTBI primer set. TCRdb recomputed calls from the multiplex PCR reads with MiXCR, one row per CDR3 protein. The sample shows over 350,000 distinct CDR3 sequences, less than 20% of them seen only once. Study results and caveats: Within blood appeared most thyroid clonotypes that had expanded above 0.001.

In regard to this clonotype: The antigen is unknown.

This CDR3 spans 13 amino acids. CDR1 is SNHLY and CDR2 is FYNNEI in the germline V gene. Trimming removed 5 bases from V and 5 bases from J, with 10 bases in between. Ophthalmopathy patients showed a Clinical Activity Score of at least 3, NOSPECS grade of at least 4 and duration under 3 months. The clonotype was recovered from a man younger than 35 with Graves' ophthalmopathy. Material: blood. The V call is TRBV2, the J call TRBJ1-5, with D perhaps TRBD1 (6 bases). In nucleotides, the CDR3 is TGTGCCAGCAGTAGGGACACATATCAGCCCCAGCATTTT. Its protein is CASSRDTYQPQHF.